This passage covers 3 T cell receptor beta chains from one sample sequenced in a study of control samples from healthy donors and cancer patients. The data were produced by immunoSEQ multiplex PCR, yet TCRdb's version contains in-frame clones alone and is incomplete. The sample carries around 140,000 clones, around 90% recorded once. Input material: blood. The receptors come from a man aged 18 to 29 in good health.

CDR3 amino acids: CASSPVGGTGYGYTF. The CDR3 DNA reads TGTGCCAGCTCACCCGTCGGCGGGACAGGGTATGGCTACACCTTC. The genes are TRBV18 and TRBJ1-2; TRBD1 aligns across 9 bases. The CDR3 has 15 residues. The germline gives CDR1 KGHSH, CDR2 LQKENI. Trimming cost V 3 bases and J 5 bases; bases outside gene matches: 7.

This chain links TRBV24-1 with TRBJ1-2; no clear D. The CDR3 is 12 residues long. The V gene lost 9 bases and the J gene lost 8 bases, with 15 bases spanning the gap. Germline V gene lookup returns CDR1 KGHDR and CDR2 SFDVKD. As DNA, the CDR3 is TGTGCCACCCCAAGTAACCTGGAAGGCTACACCTTC. Translated: CATPSNLEGYTF.

V and J are TRBV6-2 or TRBV6-3 and TRBJ2-3; 9 nucleotides line up with TRBD2. Trimming removed 3 bases from V and 5 bases from J; junction bases left unmatched: 15. CDR1 MNHEY and CDR2 SVGEGT come from the germline V gene. This CDR3 is built from 18 residues. The CDR3, as DNA: TGTGCCAGCAGTTATTCGACTCCAGCGGGGGGTTATAGAGATACGCAGTATTTT. This gives the protein CASSYSTPAGGYRDTQYF.